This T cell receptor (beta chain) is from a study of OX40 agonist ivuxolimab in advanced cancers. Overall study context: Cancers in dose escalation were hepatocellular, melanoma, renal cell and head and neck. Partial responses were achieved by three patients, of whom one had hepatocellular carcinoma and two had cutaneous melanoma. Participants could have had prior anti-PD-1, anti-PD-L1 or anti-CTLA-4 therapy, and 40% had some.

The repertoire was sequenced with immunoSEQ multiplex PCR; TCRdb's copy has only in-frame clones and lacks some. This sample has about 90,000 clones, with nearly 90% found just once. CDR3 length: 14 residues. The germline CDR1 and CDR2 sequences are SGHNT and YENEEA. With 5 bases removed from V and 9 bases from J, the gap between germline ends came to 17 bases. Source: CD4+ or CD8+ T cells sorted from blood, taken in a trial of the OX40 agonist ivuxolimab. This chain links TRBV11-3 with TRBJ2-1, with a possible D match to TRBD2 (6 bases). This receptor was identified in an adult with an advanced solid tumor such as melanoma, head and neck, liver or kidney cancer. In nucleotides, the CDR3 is TGTGCCAGCAGCCCCGCCCGCGGGGCAATTGAGCAGTTCTTC. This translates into CASSPARGAIEQFF.